This record looks at one TCR beta chain sequence and its context. The antigen remains unidentified. The V gene lost 3 bases and the J gene lost 0 bases, with 15 bases spanning the gap. The CDR3 sequence is 16 residues long. Germline CDR1 is SGHRS and CDR2 is YFSETQ. This entry belongs to a study of cytomegalovirus exposure and HLA in healthy donors. Study findings and constraints: Despite most TCR sequences being rare, some public TCRs occurred in many donors. CMV antigen specificity of a few CMV-associated chains was confirmed in vitro. Published work reported that the classifier diagnosed cytomegalovirus status with high specificity and sensitivity.

Sequencing used immunoSEQ multiplex PCR; TCRdb keeps in-frame clones, though not all of them. The sample holds about 56,000 clones, approximately 95% seen once. Donors were drawn from the approximately 110-subject validation cohort, separate from the roughly 670-subject first cohort. The receptor was derived from a woman between 18 and 29 years old in good health and CMV-seronegative. Material: PBMCs. This sequence joins TRBV5-1 and TRBJ1-1; no clear D. The CDR3 sequence: CASSSGGLKMNTEAFF. The DNA for the CDR3 is TGCGCCAGCAGCTCCGGTGGGCTTAAAATGAACACTGAAGCTTTCTTT.